This T cell receptor beta chain originates from a study of a mutant IDH1 vaccine in newly diagnosed glioma. At the level of the study: The study started vaccination 4-6 weeks after radiotherapy alone, or with temozolomide cycles.

Repertoires were generated with immunoSEQ multiplex PCR, while TCRdb's copy carries only in-frame clones and drops some. The sample has about 82,000 clones, 65% to 90% seen once; the top ten hold 2% to 2.5%. A remark on this clone: The target antigen is unknown.

Germline V gene data show CDR1 as WSHSY and CDR2 as SAAADI. V was shortened by 8 bases and J by 8 bases, with 15 bases between the two germline ends. This CDR3 is built from 12 residues. Time point meaning: week 23, last vaccination. Each dose delivered 300 ug of mutant IDH1 20-mer peptide subcutaneously with imiquimod. Sequenced material: PBMCs, taken from a glioma patient whose treatment included an IDH1 peptide vaccine. The gene calls are TRBV10-2 and TRBJ1-2; no firm D call. This sequence originates from a man aged 30 to 39 with glioma. Some clones in this sample may be carry-over from other donors' samples. For the CDR3, the DNA is TGCGCCAGCGGGGATGGGGAGGAGGGCTACACCTTC. This gives the protein CASGDGEEGYTF.